Below are 7 T cell receptor beta chains sequenced from a single sample in a study of blood T cell repertoires in COVID-19. Some clones are missing from TCRdb's copy, which holds only in-frame ones; the method was immunoSEQ multiplex PCR. The table has about 220,000 clones, over 75% seen once. Sequenced sample: PBMCs or T cells enriched from blood (not recorded which). Receptors were obtained from a woman in her fifties or sixties who had recovered from COVID-19.

The gene calls are TRBV18 and TRBJ2-6; the match to TRBD1 covers 7 bases. Trimming took 6 bases from V and 4 from J; bases not matched to a gene: 6. Per germline, CDR1 KGHSH and CDR2 LQKENI. This CDR3 spans 15 amino acids. The CDR3 here is CASSYTGAGANVLTF. The CDR3 nucleotides read TGTGCCAGCTCGTATACAGGGGCCGGGGCCAACGTCCTGACTTTC.

The CDR3 sequence is CASSSLPQSPAPPSDTQYF. The CDR3 region has the DNA TGTGCCAGCAGCTCGCTCCCACAGAGTCCCGCTCCTCCCTCAGATACGCAGTATTTT. The rearrangement links TRBV5-6 to TRBJ2-3; D unresolved. The germline V gene has CDR1 SGHDT and CDR2 YYEEEE. V lost 3 bases and J lost 4, with 27 bases in between. The CDR3 runs 19 residues.

The chain combines TRBV5-5 with TRBJ1-2; no clear D gene. The CDR3 is 15 amino acids. Germline CDR1 reads SGHKS; CDR2 reads YYEKEE (reference sequence). V dropped 3 bases and J dropped 0 bases, with 12 bases sitting between them. This CDR3 is CASSSQPGSNYGYTF. DNA of the CDR3: TGTGCCAGCAGCTCTCAACCGGGTTCTAACTATGGCTACACCTTC.

CDR3: CASSLVSEQYF. CDR3 DNA: TGTGCCAGCAGCTTGGTTAGCGAGCAGTACTTC. The V call is TRBV5-8, the J call TRBJ2-7; D remains ambiguous. CDR3 length equals 11 residues. Germline V gene lookup returns CDR1 SGHTS and CDR2 YDEGEE. The V and J ends lost 0 bases and 6 bases respectively, with 4 bases between them.

This clone was seen only a few times. The V and J genes are TRBV12-3 or TRBV12-4 and TRBJ1-3; 7 bases match TRBD1. With 5 bases clipped from V and 10 bases from J, the junction kept 8 bases outside the gene matches. CDR3 length: 13 residues. The CDR3 region has the DNA TGTGCCAGCAGTCCGCCGGGCAGGGGGACCATATATTTT. Translation gives CASSPPGRGTIYF.

The sample holds one count of this clone. V and J are TRBV5-1 and TRBJ1-1; D remains ambiguous. The CDR3 consists of 14 residues. Between the trimmed V and J ends, which lost 4 bases and 1 base, there was a span of 11 bases. Germline V lookup: CDR1 SGHRS, CDR2 YFSETQ. The CDR3 coding sequence is TGCGCCAGCAGCCAAAAGCACCCGAACACTGAAGCTTTCTTT. It is translated as CASSQKHPNTEAFF.

The V gene is TRBV3-1 (or the pseudogene TRBV3-2), the J gene TRBJ1-5; no firm D call. Germline V gives CDR1 LGHDT, CDR2 YNNKEL (reference sequence). The CDR3 is 12 residues long. V was trimmed by 8 bases and J by 5 bases, leaving 10 bases between them. The CDR3 loop is CASGLRHQPQHF. The CDR3 bases are TGTGCCAGCGGACTAAGGCATCAGCCCCAGCATTTT.